Here is one T cell receptor (beta chain) with its context. V was pared by 5 bases and J by 3 bases, with 11 bases between. This CDR3 region has 15 residues. Germline CDR1 SGHTA, CDR2 FQGNSA. TCRdb's copy holds only in-frame clones and misses some; the assay was immunoSEQ multiplex PCR. The repertoire holds fewer than 80,000 clones, with more than 85% as singletons. The data stem from a study of T cell changes during pregnancy in multiple sclerosis. The chain links TRBV7-2 to TRBJ2-6, with D tentatively TRBD2 (6 bases). This receptor was obtained from a female donor in good health, enrolled as a control in a pregnancy study. Sample: CD4+ T cells from peripheral blood mononuclear cells, taken in the third trimester of pregnancy. CDR3 protein: CASSPGLNGANVLTF. CDR3 coding DNA: TGTGCCAGCAGCCCGGGACTGAATGGGGCCAACGTCCTGACTTTC.